What follows is one T cell receptor beta chain and its context. The data were obtained in a study of T cell changes during pregnancy in multiple sclerosis. The protocol was immunoSEQ multiplex PCR, while the TCRdb copy is restricted to in-frame clones and leaves out a portion. Here the sample spans under 70,000 clones, over 80% being singletons. The CDR3 is 16 amino acids. The V gene end was trimmed by 4 bases and the J gene end by 6 bases; junction bases not matched to a gene: 13. The germline CDR1 and CDR2 sequences are SGHTA and FQGTGA. The rearrangement links TRBV7-3 to TRBJ2-5, with TRBD2 matching 8 bases. This receptor was identified in a female donor in good health, enrolled as a control in a pregnancy study. Sequencing used peripheral blood, obtained in the third trimester of pregnancy. CDR3: CASSYQGGTSWQTQYF. CDR3 bases: TGTGCCAGCAGCTACCAAGGCGGGACTAGTTGGCAGACCCAGTACTTC. Full variable domain (missing parts from reference TRBV7-3 and TRBJ2-5): GAGVSQTPSNKVTEKGKYVELRCDPISGHTALYWYRQSLGQGPEFLIYFQGTGAADDSGLPNDRFFAVRPEGSVSTLKIQRTERGDSAVYLCASSYQGGTSWQTQYFGPGTRLLVL.